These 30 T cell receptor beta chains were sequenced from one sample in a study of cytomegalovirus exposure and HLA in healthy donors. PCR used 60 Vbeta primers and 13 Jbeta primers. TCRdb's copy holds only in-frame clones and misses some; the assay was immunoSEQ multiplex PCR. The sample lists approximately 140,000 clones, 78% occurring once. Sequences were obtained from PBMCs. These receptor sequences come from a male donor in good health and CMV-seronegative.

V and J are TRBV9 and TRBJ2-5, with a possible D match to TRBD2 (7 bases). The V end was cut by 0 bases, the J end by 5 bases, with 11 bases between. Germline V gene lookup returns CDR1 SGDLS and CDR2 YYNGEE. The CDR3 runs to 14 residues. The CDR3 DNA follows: TGTGCCAGCAGCGTAGAGGGGAGGGGGGAGACCCAGTACTTC. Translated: CASSVEGRGETQYF. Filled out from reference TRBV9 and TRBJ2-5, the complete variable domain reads DSGVTQTPKHLITATGQRVTLRCSPRSGDLSVYWYQQSLDQGLQFLIQYYNGEERAKGNILERFSAQQFPDLHSELNLSSLELGDSALYFCASSVEGRGETQYFGPGTRLLVL.

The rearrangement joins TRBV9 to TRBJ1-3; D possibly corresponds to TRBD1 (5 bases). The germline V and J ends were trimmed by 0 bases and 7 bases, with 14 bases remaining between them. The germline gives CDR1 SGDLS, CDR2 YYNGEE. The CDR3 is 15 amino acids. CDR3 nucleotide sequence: TGTGCCAGCAGCGTAGCTGGAGGGGAGCAGAACACCATATATTTT. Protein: CASSVAGGEQNTIYF. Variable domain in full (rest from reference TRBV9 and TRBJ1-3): DSGVTQTPKHLITATGQRVTLRCSPRSGDLSVYWYQQSLDQGLQFLIQYYNGEERAKGNILERFSAQQFPDLHSELNLSSLELGDSALYFCASSVAGGEQNTIYFGEGSWLTVV.

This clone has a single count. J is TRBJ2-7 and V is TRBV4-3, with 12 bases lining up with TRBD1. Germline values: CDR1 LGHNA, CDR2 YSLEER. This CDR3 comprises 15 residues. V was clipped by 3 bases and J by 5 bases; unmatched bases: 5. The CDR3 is CASSQEGQGANEQYF. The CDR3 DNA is TGCGCCAGCAGCCAGGAGGGACAGGGGGCGAACGAGCAGTACTTC.

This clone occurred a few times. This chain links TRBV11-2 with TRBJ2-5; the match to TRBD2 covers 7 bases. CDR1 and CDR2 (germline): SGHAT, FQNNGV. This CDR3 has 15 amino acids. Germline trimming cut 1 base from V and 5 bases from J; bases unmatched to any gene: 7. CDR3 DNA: TGTGCCAGCAGCTTAGGGTTCGGGACTACCGAGACCCAGTACTTC. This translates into CASSLGFGTTETQYF.

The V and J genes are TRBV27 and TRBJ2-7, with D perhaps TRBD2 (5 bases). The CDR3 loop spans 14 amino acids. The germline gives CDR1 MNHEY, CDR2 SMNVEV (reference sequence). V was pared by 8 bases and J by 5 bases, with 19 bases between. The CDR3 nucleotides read TGTGCCAGCCGCCGGGAAGATCGGAGCGACGAGCAGTACTTC. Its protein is CASRREDRSDEQYF.

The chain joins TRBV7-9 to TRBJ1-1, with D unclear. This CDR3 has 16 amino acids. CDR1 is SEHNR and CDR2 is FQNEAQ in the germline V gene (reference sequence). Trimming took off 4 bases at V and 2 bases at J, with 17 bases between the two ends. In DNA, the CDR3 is TGTGCCAGCAGCTCCGCTCGCATCGTAGTAAACACTGAAGCTTTCTTT. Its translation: CASSSARIVVNTEAFF.

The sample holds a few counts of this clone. The CDR3 coding sequence is TGTGCCAGCAGCTTAGGCGATAGGTGGAGCTCCTACAATGAGCAGTTCTTC. Translation gives CASSLGDRWSSYNEQFF. The J gene is TRBJ2-1, the V gene TRBV11-3; D is unclear. With 1 base removed from V and 0 bases from J, the gap between germline ends came to 13 bases. The CDR3 covers 17 residues. Germline CDR1 is SGHNT and CDR2 is YENEEA.

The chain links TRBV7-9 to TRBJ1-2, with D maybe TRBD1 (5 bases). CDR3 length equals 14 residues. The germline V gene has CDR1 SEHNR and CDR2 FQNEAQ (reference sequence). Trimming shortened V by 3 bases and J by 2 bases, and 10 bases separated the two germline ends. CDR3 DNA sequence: TGTGCCAGCAGCTTCAGTACAGGAAACTATGGCTACACCTTC. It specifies CASSFSTGNYGYTF.

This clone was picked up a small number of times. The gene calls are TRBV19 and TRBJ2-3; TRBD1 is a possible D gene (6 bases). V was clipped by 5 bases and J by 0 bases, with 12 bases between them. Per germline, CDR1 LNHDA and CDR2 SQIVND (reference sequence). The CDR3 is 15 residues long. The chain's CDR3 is CASSVRGTSTDTQYF. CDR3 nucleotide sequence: TGTGCCAGTAGTGTCAGGGGCACTAGCACAGATACGCAGTATTTT.

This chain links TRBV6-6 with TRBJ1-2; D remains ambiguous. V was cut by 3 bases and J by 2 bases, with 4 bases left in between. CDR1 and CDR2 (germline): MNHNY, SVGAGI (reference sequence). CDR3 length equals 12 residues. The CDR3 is CASSYINYGYTF. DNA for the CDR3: TGTGCCAGCAGTTATATCAACTATGGCTACACCTTC.

DNA of the CDR3: TGTGCCAGCAGCCCGCATGGGAGGGGACGTGGGGAGCAGTTCTTC. This sequence encodes CASSPHGRGRGEQFF. The chain combines TRBV5-8 with TRBJ2-1, with 7 bases identical to TRBD2. The ends lost 4 bases at V and 10 bases at J; junction bases unmatched: 14. Germline V CDR1 and CDR2: SGHTS, YDEGEE. The CDR3 sequence is 15 residues long.

CDR3: CASSRATGMSYEQYF. CDR3 nucleotides: TGCGCCAGCAGCCGGGCGACAGGGATGTCCTACGAGCAGTACTTC. The V and J genes are TRBV4-3 and TRBJ2-7; 7 bases are shared with TRBD1. The CDR3 runs to 15 residues. Germline CDR1 is LGHNA and CDR2 is YSLEER. Trimming at V came to 4 bases and at J to 1 base, leaving 7 bases not matched to a gene.

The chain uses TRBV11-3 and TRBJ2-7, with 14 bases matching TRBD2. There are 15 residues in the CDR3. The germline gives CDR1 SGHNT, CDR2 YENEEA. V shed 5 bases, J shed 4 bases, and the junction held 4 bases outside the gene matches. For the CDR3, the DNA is TGTGCCAGCAGCACAGGGACTAGCGGGAGTTACGAGCAGTACTTC. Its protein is CASSTGTSGSYEQYF.

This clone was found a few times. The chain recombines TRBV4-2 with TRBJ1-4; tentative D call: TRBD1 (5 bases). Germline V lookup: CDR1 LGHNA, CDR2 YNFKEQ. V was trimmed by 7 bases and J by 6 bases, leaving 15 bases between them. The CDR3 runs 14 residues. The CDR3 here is CASTLRGPDEKLFF. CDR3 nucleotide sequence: TGTGCCAGCACCCTGCGGGGACCGGATGAAAAACTGTTTTTT.

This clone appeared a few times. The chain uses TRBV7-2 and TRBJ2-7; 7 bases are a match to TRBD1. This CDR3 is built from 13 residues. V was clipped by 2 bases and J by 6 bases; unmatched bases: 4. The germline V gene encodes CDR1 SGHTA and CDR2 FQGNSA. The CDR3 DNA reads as TGTGCCAGCAGCTTAAAGGGGGCGGGCGAGCAGTACTTC. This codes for CASSLKGAGEQYF.

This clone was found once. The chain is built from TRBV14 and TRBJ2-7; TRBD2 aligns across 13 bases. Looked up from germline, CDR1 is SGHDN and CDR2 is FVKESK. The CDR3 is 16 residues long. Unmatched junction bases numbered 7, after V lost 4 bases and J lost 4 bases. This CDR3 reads CASSLRTSGSRYEQYF. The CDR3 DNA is TGTGCCAGCAGCCTACGGACTAGCGGGAGTAGGTACGAGCAGTACTTC. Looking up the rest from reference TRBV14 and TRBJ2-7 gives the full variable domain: EAGVTQFPSHSVIEKGQTVTLRCDPISGHDNLYWYRRVMGKEIKFLLHFVKESKQDESGMPNNRFLAERTGGTYSTLKVQPAELEDSGVYFCASSLRTSGSRYEQYFGPGTRLTVT.

CDR3 region: CASSAQSRGGNYGYTF. CDR3 bases: TGTGCCAGCAGCGCCCAGAGCAGGGGTGGAAACTATGGCTACACCTTC. The chain combines TRBV7-9 with TRBJ1-2, with D possibly being TRBD1 (6 bases). V lost 5 bases, J lost 2 bases, and 18 bases lay in between. Germline V gives CDR1 SEHNR, CDR2 FQNEAQ (reference sequence). The CDR3 runs 16 residues.

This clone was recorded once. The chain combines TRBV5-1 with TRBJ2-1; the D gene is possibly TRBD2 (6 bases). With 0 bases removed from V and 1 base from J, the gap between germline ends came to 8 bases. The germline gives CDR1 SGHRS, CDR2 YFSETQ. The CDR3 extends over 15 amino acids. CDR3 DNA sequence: TGCGCCAGCAGCTTGGAGGAGGGGTCCTACAATGAGCAGTTCTTC. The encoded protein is CASSLEEGSYNEQFF.

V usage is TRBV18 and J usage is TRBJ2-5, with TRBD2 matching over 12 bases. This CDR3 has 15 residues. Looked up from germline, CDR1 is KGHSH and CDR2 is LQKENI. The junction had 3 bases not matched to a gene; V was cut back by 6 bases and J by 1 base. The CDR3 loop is CASSSTSGGQETQYF. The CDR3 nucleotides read TGTGCCAGCTCGTCGACTAGCGGGGGCCAAGAGACCCAGTACTTC.

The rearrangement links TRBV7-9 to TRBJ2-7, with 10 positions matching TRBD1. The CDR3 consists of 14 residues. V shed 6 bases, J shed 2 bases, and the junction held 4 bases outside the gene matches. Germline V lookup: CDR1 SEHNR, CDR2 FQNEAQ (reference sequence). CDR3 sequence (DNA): TGTGCCAGCAGTTCCGGGACAGGGGCCTACGAGCAGTACTTC. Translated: CASSSGTGAYEQYF.

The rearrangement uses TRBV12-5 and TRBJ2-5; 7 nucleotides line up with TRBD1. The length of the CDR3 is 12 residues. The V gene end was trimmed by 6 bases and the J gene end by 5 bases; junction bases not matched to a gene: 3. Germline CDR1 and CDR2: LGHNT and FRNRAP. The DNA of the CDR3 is TGTGCTAGTGGGACAGGGATGGAGACCCAGTACTTC. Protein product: CASGTGMETQYF.

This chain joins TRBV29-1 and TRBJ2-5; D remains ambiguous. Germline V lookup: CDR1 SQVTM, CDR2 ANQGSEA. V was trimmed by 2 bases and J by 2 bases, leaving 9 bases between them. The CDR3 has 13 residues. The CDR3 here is CSVELAVQETQYF. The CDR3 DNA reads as TGCAGCGTTGAATTGGCAGTACAAGAGACCCAGTACTTC.

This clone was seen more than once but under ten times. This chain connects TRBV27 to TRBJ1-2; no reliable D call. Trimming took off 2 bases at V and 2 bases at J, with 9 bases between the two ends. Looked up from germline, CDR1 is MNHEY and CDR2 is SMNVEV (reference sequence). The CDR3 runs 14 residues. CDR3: CASSLNLQNYGYTF. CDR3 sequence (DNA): TGTGCCAGCAGTTTAAACCTTCAGAACTATGGCTACACCTTC.

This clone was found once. Here the CDR3 DNA reads TGCGCCAGCAGAAGGTCGCTGGAGGGAGGGGAGCTGTTTTTT. Its protein is CASRRSLEGGELFF. This chain connects TRBV5-1 to TRBJ2-2; perhaps TRBD2 as D (6 bases). Germline CDR1 SGHRS, CDR2 YFSETQ. V was cut by 5 bases and J by 8 bases, with 16 bases left in between. The CDR3 spans 14 residues.

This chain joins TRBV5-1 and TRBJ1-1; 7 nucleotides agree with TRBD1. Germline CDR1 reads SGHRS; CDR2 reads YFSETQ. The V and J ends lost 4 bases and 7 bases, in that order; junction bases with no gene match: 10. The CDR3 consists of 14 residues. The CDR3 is CASSPIGGSGEAFF. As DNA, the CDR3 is TGCGCCAGCAGCCCGATAGGGGGCTCGGGTGAAGCTTTCTTT.

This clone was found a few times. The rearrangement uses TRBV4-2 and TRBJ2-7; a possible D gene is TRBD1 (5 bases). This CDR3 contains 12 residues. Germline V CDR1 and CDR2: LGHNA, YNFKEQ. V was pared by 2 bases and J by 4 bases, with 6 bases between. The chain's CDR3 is CASSQQGYEQYF. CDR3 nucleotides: TGTGCCAGCAGCCAACAGGGTTACGAGCAGTACTTC.

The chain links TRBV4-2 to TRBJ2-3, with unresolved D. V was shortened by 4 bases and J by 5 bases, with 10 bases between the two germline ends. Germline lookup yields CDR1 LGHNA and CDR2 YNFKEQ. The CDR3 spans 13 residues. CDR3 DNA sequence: TGTGCCAGCAGCCGAAAAGAGAAAGATACGCAGTATTTT. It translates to CASSRKEKDTQYF.

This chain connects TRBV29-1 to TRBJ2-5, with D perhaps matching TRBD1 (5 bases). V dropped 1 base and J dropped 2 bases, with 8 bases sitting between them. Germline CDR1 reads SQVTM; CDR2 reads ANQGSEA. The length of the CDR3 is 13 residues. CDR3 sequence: CSVEGQGQETQYF. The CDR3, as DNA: TGCAGCGTTGAAGGTCAGGGTCAAGAGACCCAGTACTTC.

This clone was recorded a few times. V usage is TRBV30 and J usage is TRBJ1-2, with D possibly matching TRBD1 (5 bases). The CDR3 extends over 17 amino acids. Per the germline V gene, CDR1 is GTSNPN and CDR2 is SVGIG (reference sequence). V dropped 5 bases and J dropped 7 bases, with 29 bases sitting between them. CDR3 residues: CAWDLHNGNTRVAGYTF. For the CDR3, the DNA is TGTGCCTGGGACCTACATAACGGCAACACCAGGGTGGCTGGCTACACCTTC.

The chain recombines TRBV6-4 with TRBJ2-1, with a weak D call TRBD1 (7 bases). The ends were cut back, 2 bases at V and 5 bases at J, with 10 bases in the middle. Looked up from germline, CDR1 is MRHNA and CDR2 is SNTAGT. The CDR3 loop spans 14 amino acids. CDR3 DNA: TGTGCCAGCAGTGACCAGGGGGGTCACAATGAGCAGTTCTTC. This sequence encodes CASSDQGGHNEQFF.